A selection of T cell receptor beta chains follows, all from one sample in a study of post-analysis software for immune sequencing data. MiXCR was run by TCRdb on the PCR reads, yielding one entry per CDR3 protein. The profile shows more than 350,000 distinct CDR3 sequences, over 30% of them singletons. Sequencing input: blood. These receptors all stem from a girl aged 2-10 years with multiple sclerosis. The conserved cysteine and the conserved F or W are not part of the CDR3 here.

V gene	J gene	CDR3 protein
TRBV7-2	TRBJ2-4	ASSLARLAGDLAKNIQY
TRBV29-1	TRBJ1-1	SVKGTGNTEAF
TRBV7-8	TRBJ2-1	ASTRRVRTSGTLHSYNEQF
TRBV20-1	TRBJ2-3	SARDLGTSGSATQY
TRBV15	TRBJ2-5	ATSRDSGGGRQTQY
TRBV28	TRBJ1-6	ASTPNWGINSPLH
TRBV29-1	-	SVEGLNRAGEQY
TRBV12-3/TRBV12-4	TRBJ1-6	ASSPWSPGAGSPLH
TRBV9	TRBJ2-7	ASSPQGQRYEQY
TRBV5-1	TRBJ2-3	ASSLEAGDTDTQY
TRBV3-1	TRBJ2-5	ASSPDPFETQY
TRBV5-1	TRBJ2-7	ASSLEPGLVMGQY
TRBV5-1	TRBJ1-6	ASRRTGTGSRSPLH
TRBV29-1	TRBJ1-2	SVDARGYT
TRBV29-1	TRBJ1-2	SVVEGDGYGYT
TRBV5-1	TRBJ2-1	ASSLRTVSAGTPSGNEQF
TRBV12-3/TRBV12-4	TRBJ2-1	ASSLPEGQDGASYNEQF
TRBV7-6	TRBJ2-5	ASSALDRVQETQY
TRBV12-3/TRBV12-4	TRBJ1-2	ASNPTGINYGYT
TRBV20-1	TRBJ2-1	SARVPRMTLINEQF
TRBV27	TRBJ1-1	ASSLFSGTEAF
TRBV14	TRBJ2-3	ASSQDQGLASSDTQY
TRBV18	TRBJ2-3	ASSPPASTDTQY
TRBV20-1	TRBJ2-1	SASDRGSYNEQF
TRBV10-3	TRBJ2-7	ATGDAKDGAYEQY
TRBV28	TRBJ2-3	ASSPGLAGDGTDTQY
TRBV6-6	TRBJ2-7	ASTVAGASYEQY
TRBV28	TRBJ2-7	ASQTGELTYEQY
TRBV2	-	AILRDIFSYEQY
TRBV7-3	TRBJ2-1	ASSPRDRANHEQF
TRBV20-1	TRBJ2-2	SARASGVNTGELF
TRBV5-6	TRBJ2-1	ASSFPGVKYNEQF
TRBV20-1	TRBJ2-1	SGVSDSSYNEQF
TRBV11-2	TRBJ2-2	ASSFQRQGLAGELF
TRBV20-1	TRBJ1-1	SARDRGGQDTEAF
TRBV29-1	TRBJ2-7	SGRDGSSYEQY
TRBV6-4	TRBJ2-3	ASSDGAGTDTQY
TRBV5-4	-	ATRNRGGEQY
TRBV7-9	TRBJ2-1	ASSPTRGGWNEQF
TRBV28	TRBJ2-7	ASRRPTDSYEQY
TRBV13	TRBJ2-7	ASSLGTPVAHEQY
TRBV27	TRBJ1-5	ASSLSAGYQPQH
TRBV12-3/TRBV12-4	TRBJ2-7	ASSPRRRTYEQY
TRBV28	TRBJ2-5	ASTSQDRGETQY
TRBV5-1	TRBJ1-1	ASGLGMNTEAF
TRBV29-1	TRBJ2-1	SADVVGVLPYNEQF